The entry that follows covers one T cell receptor (beta chain) sequence. How the authors handled the data: Reference gene primer amplification yielded estimated nucleated cell counts. TCRdb's table, derived via immunoSEQ multiplex PCR, lists solely in-frame clones and lacks some. The V and J calls and clone size were taken over from that table, and D and trimming were inferred from the DNA. The sample shows 350,000 to 400,000 clones, 75% to 90% of them seen only once. The source of the sample is a study of blood T cell repertoires in COVID-19. Study-wide context: PBMCs, B-cell-depleted T cells, or T cells were the source of the cDNA or gDNA that made up the material.

Per germline, CDR1 LNHDA and CDR2 SQIVND (reference sequence). The CDR3 has 13 amino acids. Trimming took 5 bases from V and 2 from J, leaving 10 bases between them. The sequence derives from a woman in her fifties or sixties with COVID-19, enrolled during active disease. Source material: peripheral blood. The gene calls are TRBV19 and TRBJ2-7; maybe TRBD2 (5 bases). DNA for the CDR3: TGTGCCAGTAGTGTTACCGGGACCTACGAGCAGTACTTC. Translation: CASSVTGTYEQYF. Filled out from reference TRBV19 and TRBJ2-7, the complete variable domain reads DGGITQSPKYLFRKEGQNVTLSCEQNLNHDAMYWYRQDPGQGLRLIYYSQIVNDFQKGDIAEGYSVSREKKESFPLTVTSAQKNPTAFYLCASSVTGTYEQYFGPGTRLTVT.